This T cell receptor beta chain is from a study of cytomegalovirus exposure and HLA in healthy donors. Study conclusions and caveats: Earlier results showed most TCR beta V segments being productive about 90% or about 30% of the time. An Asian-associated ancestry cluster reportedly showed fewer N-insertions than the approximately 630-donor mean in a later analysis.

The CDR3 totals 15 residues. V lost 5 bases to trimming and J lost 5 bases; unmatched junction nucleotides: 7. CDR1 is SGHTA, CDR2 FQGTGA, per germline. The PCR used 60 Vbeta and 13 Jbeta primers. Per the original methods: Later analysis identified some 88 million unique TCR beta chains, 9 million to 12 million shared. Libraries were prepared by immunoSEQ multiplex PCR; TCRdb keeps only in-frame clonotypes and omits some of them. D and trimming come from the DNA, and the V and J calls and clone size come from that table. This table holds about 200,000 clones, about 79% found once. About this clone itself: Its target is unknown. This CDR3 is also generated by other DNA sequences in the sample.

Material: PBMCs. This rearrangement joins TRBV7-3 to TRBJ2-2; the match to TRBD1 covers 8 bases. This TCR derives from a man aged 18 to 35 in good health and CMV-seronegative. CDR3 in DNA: TGTGCCAGCAGCCGGGACAGGACTGATACCGGGGAGCTGTTTTTT. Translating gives CASSRDRTDTGELFF.